Listed below are T cell receptor beta chains from one sample, sequenced in a study of graft-versus-host responses after intestinal transplantation. The repertoire was sequenced with immunoSEQ multiplex PCR; TCRdb's copy has only in-frame clones and lacks some. The data contain about 18,000 clones, approximately 79% of them singletons. The sample consisted of ileum tissue, taken 450 to 490 days after intestinal transplant. Receptor source: a human patient who received an intestinal transplant, so some T cells may come from the graft donor. Each CDR3 is given without its conserved first and last residue. Each record gives: V gene, CDR3 protein.

V: TRBV16
CDR3: ASSQNYGYT

V: TRBV29-1
CDR3: SVEAGTGGYT

V: TRBV11-2
CDR3: ASSPGPAGGGELF

V: TRBV4-1
CDR3: ASSQDIDQGGTQY

V: TRBV20-1
CDR3: SASGGYEQY

V: TRBV9
CDR3: ASSEGRGNTEAF

V: TRBV28
CDR3: ASSKPPQRGQETQY

V: TRBV6-1
CDR3: ASKEGHILNTEAF

V: TRBV5-1
CDR3: ASSSGLAGGEQY

V: TRBV2
CDR3: ASRDSGDKQF

V: TRBV6-1
CDR3: ASNRGGGKDTQY

V: TRBV9
CDR3: ASSVGQGYTDTQY

V: TRBV7-2
CDR3: ASSLRGGFRWALH

V: TRBV4-1
CDR3: ASSQAPAGGPHEQF

V: TRBV9
CDR3: ASSPTGLGEQY

V: TRBV18
CDR3: ASSPLAAPSSYEQY

V: TRBV6-6
CDR3: ASTDRRGTYEQY

V: TRBV19
CDR3: ASREGVHTEAF

V: TRBV18
CDR3: ASSPRDGLEQY

V: TRBV19
CDR3: ASSTTGTGPRDTEAF

V: TRBV19
CDR3: ASIGWEAGQPQH

V: TRBV5-1
CDR3: ASSLAPSGGYT

V: TRBV7-9
CDR3: ASSYARTGEDYT

V: TRBV6-1
CDR3: ASKYGSSYNEQF

V: TRBV5-6
CDR3: ASSLTGRYEQY

V: TRBV5-1
CDR3: ASSFPGTARPRDTDTQY

V: TRBV2
CDR3: ASGGQGGNQPQH

V: TRBV5-1
CDR3: ASSTGQGVETQY

V: TRBV11-2
CDR3: ASSLGQGGKLF

V: TRBV19
CDR3: ASSPSLDTQY

V: TRBV7-9
CDR3: ASISVRGQAF

V: TRBV6-5
CDR3: ASSYGAFSTDTQY

V: TRBV2
CDR3: ASGGDRVETQY